This passage covers 25 T cell receptor beta chains from one sample sequenced in a study of regulatory T cells in long-lasting Graves disease. The time point is: newly diagnosed GD, antithyroid drugs for less than 3 months. From PBMCs, RNA was extracted and then used to make the TCR library. In building TCR beta libraries, iRepertoire HTBI primers were used together with Arm-PCR of CDR3 regions. In TCRdb, the multiplex PCR reads were re-called with MiXCR into one record per CDR3 protein. The table records 350,000 to 500,000 distinct CDR3 sequences, 15% to 20% of them present only once. These sequences were also reported in another study, on T cells in Graves' hyperthyroidism and ophthalmopathy.

The sample consisted of peripheral blood mononuclear cells (PBMCs), taken at new diagnosis, from a patient treated with antithyroid drugs. These receptors were taken from a woman aged 25 to 39 with Graves disease.

A single count supports this clonotype. The CDR3 DNA sequence: TGTGCCAGTAGGCGGACTAGCGGGGACGGAAAGACCCAGTACTTC. It encodes CASRRTSGDGKTQYF. V gene TRBV19 combines with J gene TRBJ2-5, with 12 bases that match TRBD2. V gave up 6 bases and J gave up 6 bases; unmatched junction bases: 8. Germline V lookup: CDR1 LNHDA, CDR2 SQIVND (reference sequence). This CDR3 comprises 15 residues. The entire variable domain, with the rest obtained from reference TRBV19 and TRBJ2-5, is as follows: DGGITQSPKYLFRKEGQNVTLSCEQNLNHDAMYWYRQDPGQGLRLIYYSQIVNDFQKGDIAEGYSVSREKKESFPLTVTSAQKNPTAFYLCASRRTSGDGKTQYFGPGTRLLVL.

Of note for this clonotype: Germline and junction disagree at one end, which may indicate a read error. The CDR3 DNA sequence: TGTGGCAGCAGTTTTAGGACGTCCGGAATGACCATATATTTT. Translating it yields CGSSFRTSGMTIYF. This sequence joins TRBV12-3 or TRBV12-4 and TRBJ1-3; D unresolved. This CDR3 spans 14 amino acids.

The rearrangement joins TRBV19 to TRBJ2-1; possible D gene TRBD1, 5 bases. V was cut by 1 base and J by 5 bases, with 9 bases left in between. The germline V gene encodes CDR1 LNHDA and CDR2 SQIVND (reference sequence). CDR3 length equals 14 residues. CDR3 loop: CASSIGQRHNEQFF. In nucleotides, the CDR3 is TGTGCCAGTAGTATAGGACAGAGACACAATGAGCAGTTCTTC.

Regarding this clonotype: A read error may account for a junction end that differs from germline. The V gene is TRBV5-1, the J gene TRBJ2-2; 12 positions match TRBD2. The CDR3 is 16 amino acids. The V gene's germline CDR1 is SGHRS and CDR2 YFSETQ. The CDR3 coding sequence is TGCGCCAGCAGCAGCCTAGCGGGAGGGAACACCAGGGAGCTGTTTTTT. Residues: CASSSLAGGNTRELFF.

In this sample, this clonotype turned up many times. CDR3 region: CSARKSEPTGTRYNEQFF. The CDR3, as DNA: TGCAGTGCTAGAAAGAGTGAGCCTACCGGGACCCGCTACAATGAGCAGTTCTTC. This rearrangement joins TRBV20-1 to TRBJ2-1, with D perhaps matching TRBD1 or TRBD2 (5 bases each). CDR1 and CDR2 from the germline V gene are DFQATT and SNEGSKA (reference sequence). The V end lost 2 bases, the J end lost 3 bases, and 23 bases lay between the germline ends. The CDR3 extends over 18 amino acids.

This clonotype was seen many times. The CDR3 nucleotides are TGCGCCAGCAATACACAAGGTCAGCCCCAGCATTTT. This translates into CASNTQGQPQHF. This chain connects TRBV10-2 to TRBJ1-5; no clear D gene. The CDR3 spans 12 residues. CDR1 and CDR2 from the germline V gene are WSHSY and SAAADI. Trimming pared 7 bases from V and 6 bases from J, leaving 10 bases between.

This clonotype was counted many times. V gene TRBV28 combines with J gene TRBJ2-1, with D possibly being TRBD2 (5 bases). CDR1 and CDR2 (germline): MDHEN, SYDVKM. CDR3 length: 14 amino acids. V shed 3 bases and J shed 7 bases, with 13 bases lying between them. This CDR3 is CASSFFPGLNEQFF. The CDR3 DNA sequence: TGTGCCAGCAGTTTTTTTCCGGGGTTGAATGAGCAGTTCTTC.

This clonotype was seen only a few times. V is TRBV11-2 and J is TRBJ2-1, with TRBD2 matching 10 bases. Germline CDR1 is SGHAT and CDR2 is FQNNGV. The CDR3 has 14 residues. The junction had 3 bases not matched to a gene; V was cut back by 5 bases and J by 5 bases. Written as DNA, the CDR3 is TGTGCCAGCAGCCCACTAGCGGGACACAATGAGCAGTTCTTC. It specifies CASSPLAGHNEQFF.

At least ten counts were recorded for this clonotype. V gene TRBV3-1 combines with J gene TRBJ2-2, with 10 bases aligning to TRBD2. Losses at the gene ends were 4 bases for V and 4 bases for J; bases not matched to a gene: 6. The CDR3 contains 16 residues. CDR1 is LGHDT, CDR2 YNNKEL, per germline (reference sequence). DNA of the CDR3: TGTGCCAGCAGCCCCAACCTAGCGGGAGCCACCGGGGAGCTGTTTTTT. Translated, it gives CASSPNLAGATGELFF.

In this sample, this clonotype turned up many times. J is TRBJ1-2 and V is TRBV6-1; D is undetermined. CDR1 and CDR2 (germline): MNHNS, SASEGT. Trimming removed 6 bases at V and 4 bases at J, with 15 bases between. The CDR3 is 14 residues long. The CDR3 DNA sequence: TGTGCCAGCAGCCCGTCCGGGCCCGCCTATGGCTACACCTTC. Its translation: CASSPSGPAYGYTF.

This clonotype was detected many times. The rearrangement joins TRBV28 to TRBJ2-4; 10 bases align to TRBD2. CDR3 size: 18 residues. Germline-derived CDR1 and CDR2 are MDHEN and SYDVKM. The V and J ends lost 5 bases and 0 bases, in that order; junction bases with no gene match: 10. The CDR3: CASSPLRTSGKAKNIQYF. The CDR3 DNA reads TGTGCCAGCAGTCCTCTCCGAACTAGCGGGAAAGCCAAAAACATTCAGTACTTC.

A note on this clonotype: A much larger clone is a single base away; this may be a read error. This sequence joins TRBV6-5 and TRBJ2-7; no clear D gene. CDR3 length: 13 amino acids. CDR1 MNHEY and CDR2 SVGAGI come from the germline V gene. The V and J ends lost 0 bases and 0 bases respectively, with 3 bases between them. DNA of the CDR3: TGTGCCAGCAGTTACTCAGTCTCCTACGAGCAGTACTTC. It yields the protein CASSYSVSYEQYF.

This clonotype was observed a few times. A junction boundary mismatches the germline segment, possibly from a read error. The rearrangement uses TRBV6-2 or TRBV6-3 and TRBJ1-1; D is undetermined. Germline CDR1 MNHEY, CDR2 SVGEGT. This CDR3 has 14 residues. Written as DNA, the CDR3 is TGTGCCAGCAGTCACTCTCGAGGGATCACTGAAGCTTTCTTT. Protein: CASSHSRGITEAFF.

This clonotype was detected ten times or more. The chain has TRBV12-3 or TRBV12-4 and TRBJ2-5; TRBD2 might be the D (5 bases). This CDR3 has 14 residues. The V gene lost 5 bases and the J gene lost 5 bases, with 15 bases spanning the gap. DNA for the CDR3: TGTGCCAGCAGTGATTCCGGGGAGCCGGAGACCCAGTACTTC. This translates into CASSDSGEPETQYF.

The chain combines TRBV5-6 with TRBJ2-1; no clear D gene. This CDR3 region has 11 residues. V was shortened by 4 bases and J by 10 bases, with 9 bases between the two germline ends. CDR1 and CDR2 from the germline V gene are SGHDT and YYEEEE. The CDR3 DNA follows: TGTGCCAGCAGCATGGGGTACGAGCAGTTCTTC. It specifies CASSMGYEQFF.

This clonotype was observed a few times. CDR3 sequence: CASSPNGGGSYGYTF. The CDR3 nucleotides are TGTGCCAGCAGCCCTAACGGGGGTGGGAGCTATGGCTACACCTTC. The chain couples TRBV13 to TRBJ1-2; the D gene is possibly TRBD1 (5 bases). The CDR3 has 15 residues. The germline V gene encodes CDR1 PRHDT and CDR2 FYEKMQ (reference sequence). V dropped 5 bases and J dropped 4 bases, with 17 bases sitting between them.

This chain joins TRBV5-4 and TRBJ2-1, with 16 positions matching TRBD2. Germline V gene sequence: CDR1 SGHNT, CDR2 YYREEE (reference sequence). V shed 3 bases, J shed 4 bases, and the junction held 10 bases outside the gene matches. The CDR3 consists of 19 residues. The CDR3 sequence is CASSSSGTSGRAGYNEQFF. CDR3 in DNA: TGTGCCAGCAGCTCTTCCGGGACTAGCGGGAGGGCTGGGTACAATGAGCAGTTCTTC.

The chain has TRBV19 and TRBJ1-5, with D hard to call. The CDR3 runs 12 residues. Germline CDR1 reads LNHDA; CDR2 reads SQIVND (reference sequence). The ends were cut back, 5 bases at V and 8 bases at J, with 10 bases in the middle. The CDR3 nucleotides read TGTGCCAGTAGTCCTGGATCTGAGCCCCAGCATTTT. It specifies CASSPGSEPQHF.

This clonotype has at least ten counts. V and J are TRBV6-2 or TRBV6-3 and TRBJ2-3, with D possibly being TRBD2 (5 bases). CDR1 and CDR2 (germline): MNHEY, SVGEGT. The germline V and J ends were trimmed by 5 bases and 6 bases, with 15 bases remaining between them. The CDR3 consists of 14 residues. CDR3 sequence reads: CASSERESRDTQYF. CDR3 sequence (DNA): TGTGCCAGCAGTGAAAGGGAGTCTCGCGATACGCAGTATTTT.

This clonotype was observed many times. J is TRBJ1-2 and V is TRBV27; perhaps TRBD1 as D (5 bases). Germline V gene lookup returns CDR1 MNHEY and CDR2 SMNVEV (reference sequence). This CDR3 region has 15 residues. The ends were cut back, 4 bases at V and 6 bases at J, with 18 bases in the middle. CDR3 protein: CASSSHRDVRNGYTF. The CDR3 DNA reads as TGTGCCAGCAGTTCCCACCGGGACGTGAGAAATGGCTACACCTTC.

This clonotype was observed many times. V gene TRBV7-9 combines with J gene TRBJ2-7, with unresolved D. Trimming stripped 5 bases from V and 7 bases from J, with 12 bases between. The CDR3 consists of 12 residues. The V gene's germline CDR1 is SEHNR and CDR2 FQNEAQ (reference sequence). CDR3 in amino acids: CASSPVNREQYF. The CDR3 DNA follows: TGTGCCAGCAGCCCGGTAAACCGGGAGCAGTACTTC.

The genes are TRBV6-2 or TRBV6-3 and TRBJ2-1, with 10 nucleotides matching TRBD2. V was pared by 6 bases and J by 10 bases, with 9 bases of the junction left unmatched. CDR3 length: 14 residues. Per the germline V gene, CDR1 is MNHEY and CDR2 is SVGEGT. The CDR3 coding sequence is TGTGCCAGCAGACTAGCGGGAAGGGGCGGGGAGCAGTTCTTC. Translated, it gives CASRLAGRGGEQFF.

This clonotype was observed at least ten times. The CDR3: CASSTRTSGGYNEQFF. DNA of the CDR3: TGCGCCAGCAGCACGCGGACTAGCGGGGGGTACAATGAGCAGTTCTTC. The chain couples TRBV5-1 to TRBJ2-1; 14 bases fit TRBD2. J lost 4 bases, V lost 4 bases, and 4 bases had no gene match. There are 16 residues in the CDR3. In germline, CDR1 is SGHRS, CDR2 YFSETQ.

This clonotype was recorded only once. A read error may produce the germline difference seen at one junction end. The V call is TRBV18, the J call TRBJ2-7; no clear D. The CDR3 runs to 13 residues. Germline assignment: CDR1 KGHSH and CDR2 LQKENI. CDR3 sequence reads: CASSPGSSHEQYF. In DNA form, the CDR3 reads TGTGCCAGCTCACCAGGCAGCTCCCACGAGCAGTACTTC.

This clonotype has a handful of counts. The chain carries TRBV6-5 and TRBJ1-5, with a tentative D call TRBD1 (6 bases). Trimming took 2 bases from V and 5 from J, leaving 10 bases between them. The length of the CDR3 is 14 residues. Per the germline V gene, CDR1 is MNHEY and CDR2 is SVGAGI. CDR3 region: CASSYPNRDQPQHF. CDR3 DNA sequence: TGTGCCAGCAGTTACCCCAACAGGGATCAGCCCCAGCATTTT.